Each of the 13 T cell receptor beta chains below was sequenced from the same sample in a study of blood T cell repertoires in COVID-19. The data were produced by immunoSEQ multiplex PCR, yet TCRdb's version contains in-frame clones alone and is incomplete. Counted here are 200,000 to 250,000 clones, approximately 86% occurring once; the ten biggest clones make up 9% to 12%. Sequenced sample: PBMCs or T cells enriched from blood (not recorded which). Every receptor here comes from a man between 18 and 35 years old with acute COVID-19.

This chain connects TRBV30 to TRBJ2-3; D is possibly TRBD1 (6 bases). The CDR3 loop spans 16 amino acids. Germline CDR1 reads GTSNPN; CDR2 reads SVGIG (reference sequence). V lost 2 bases to trimming and J lost 4 bases, with 19 bases between them. CDR3 coding DNA: TGTGCCTGGAGTTACAAGGGGGTAGTTCTGTCAGATACGCAGTATTTT. Protein sequence: CAWSYKGVVLSDTQYF.

The gene calls are TRBV27 and TRBJ2-7; D ambiguous. Trimming removed 6 bases at V and 3 bases at J, with 18 bases between. The CDR3 totals 15 residues. Germline lookup yields CDR1 MNHEY and CDR2 SMNVEV (reference sequence). The CDR3 nucleotides read TGTGCCAGCAGGTCCTCTTCAAAGGAGTACTACGAGCAGTACTTC. This codes for CASRSSSKEYYEQYF.

This chain connects TRBV3-1 (or the pseudogene TRBV3-2) to TRBJ2-1; 7 bases fit TRBD2. Trimming at V came to 0 bases and at J to 14 bases, leaving 10 bases not matched to a gene. This CDR3 region has 14 residues. Looked up from germline, CDR1 is LGHDT and CDR2 is YNNKEL (reference sequence). The DNA for the CDR3 is TGTGCCAGCAGCCAAGATCGAGCTCGGACTAGTAAGTTCTTC. Its translation is CASSQDRARTSKFF.

This clone was detected once. The chain has TRBV6-5 and TRBJ1-5; 9 bases line up with TRBD1. The V gene's germline CDR1 is MNHEY and CDR2 SVGAGI. The CDR3 sequence is 15 residues long. Unmatched junction bases numbered 4, after V lost 4 bases and J lost 3 bases. DNA for the CDR3: TGTGCCAGCAGTTCGACAGGGGGGCTCAATCAGCCCCAGCATTTT. Its translation is CASSSTGGLNQPQHF.

The chain is built from TRBV28 and TRBJ1-2; tentative D call: TRBD1 (6 bases). CDR1 is MDHEN and CDR2 is SYDVKM in the germline V gene. The CDR3 has 14 residues. Trimming took 5 bases from V and 7 from J, leaving 17 bases between them. CDR3 amino acids: CASSPPGEGGGYTF. The DNA for the CDR3 is TGTGCCAGCAGTCCCCCAGGGGAGGGAGGTGGCTACACCTTC.

J is TRBJ1-5 and V is TRBV6-5; 7 nucleotides line up with TRBD1. From germline, CDR1 is MNHEY and CDR2 SVGAGI. J gave up 3 bases and V 8 bases, and 10 bases lay outside the gene matches. The CDR3 contains 15 residues. CDR3 protein: CASPTKGAANQPQHF. The CDR3, as DNA: TGTGCCAGCCCCACTAAGGGGGCGGCCAATCAGCCCCAGCATTTT.

This rearrangement joins TRBV27 to TRBJ2-7; the match to TRBD1 covers 9 bases. CDR3 length: 15 residues. The J segment lost 4 bases and the V segment lost 5 bases, leaving 9 bases of the junction unmatched. CDR1 is MNHEY and CDR2 is SMNVEV in the germline V gene (reference sequence). DNA for the CDR3: TGTGCCAGCAGTATCACAGGGGGCGGTGGGTACGAGCAGTACTTC. Translated: CASSITGGGGYEQYF.

The chain carries TRBV7-9 and TRBJ1-1; D not certain. From germline, CDR1 is SEHNR and CDR2 FQNEAQ (reference sequence). The CDR3 length is 15 residues. Trimming cost V 4 bases and J 0 bases, with 12 bases left between them. As DNA, the CDR3 is TGTGCCAGCAGCTCACCCCAGAAATTGAACACTGAAGCTTTCTTT. Amino acid sequence: CASSSPQKLNTEAFF.

The rearrangement uses TRBV10-3 and TRBJ2-2; TRBD2 agrees at 11 bases. V gave up 4 bases and J gave up 4 bases; unmatched junction bases: 11. The CDR3 contains 18 residues. The germline gives CDR1 ENHRY, CDR2 SYGVKD. Written as DNA, the CDR3 is TGTGCCATCAGTGCGGTTACTAGCGGGAGCCGGGGCACCGGGGAGCTGTTTTTT. This translates into CAISAVTSGSRGTGELFF.

The chain couples TRBV2 to TRBJ1-5, with TRBD1 matching 9 bases. Per the germline V gene, CDR1 is SNHLY and CDR2 is FYNNEI. CDR3 length equals 15 residues. The junction had 7 bases not matched to a gene; V was cut back by 7 bases and J by 3 bases. CDR3 residues: CASTPGQGSNQPQHF. The CDR3 nucleotides are TGTGCCAGCACTCCGGGACAGGGATCCAATCAGCCCCAGCATTTT.

V usage is TRBV4-3 and J usage is TRBJ1-3; a possible D gene is TRBD1 (5 bases). Trimming took 1 base from V and 4 from J, leaving 11 bases between them. The CDR3 totals 15 residues. Germline values: CDR1 LGHNA, CDR2 YSLEER. CDR3 loop: CASSQGQGVGNTIYF. The CDR3 coding sequence is TGCGCCAGCAGCCAAGGACAAGGGGTAGGAAACACCATATATTTT.

This sequence joins TRBV27 and TRBJ2-1; TRBD2 matches 10 bases. The ends lost 5 bases at V and 4 bases at J; junction bases unmatched: 5. The CDR3 covers 15 residues. Germline CDR1 is MNHEY and CDR2 is SMNVEV (reference sequence). CDR3 nucleotide sequence: TGTGCCAGCAGTGAGACTAGCGGGCCGTACAATGAGCAGTTCTTC. Its translation: CASSETSGPYNEQFF.

The chain couples TRBV4-1 to TRBJ2-5; D is possibly TRBD2 (5 bases). The CDR3 covers 15 residues. CDR1 and CDR2 (germline): MGHRA, YSYEKL. Trimming pared 8 bases from V and 4 bases from J, leaving 20 bases between. CDR3 DNA: TGCGCCAGCGGGCAGACGGGGATCGGTACAGAGACCCAGTACTTC. Its translation: CASGQTGIGTETQYF.